Each of the 24 T cell receptor beta chains below was sequenced from the same sample in a study of blood T cell repertoires in COVID-19. Generated by immunoSEQ multiplex PCR, the TCRdb table keeps only in-frame clones and is missing some. The table includes 130,000 to 150,000 clones, less than 85% detected once. Sequenced: peripheral blood. The receptor source for this set is a woman of 80 years or more in a cohort sampled during active or convalescent COVID-19.

This clone was counted a single time. The chain is built from TRBV19 and TRBJ2-7, with D possibly being TRBD2 (6 bases). The CDR3 has 14 residues. Germline V gene sequence: CDR1 LNHDA, CDR2 SQIVND (reference sequence). V lost 6 bases, J lost 1 base, and 13 bases lay in between. The CDR3 is CASSPGLRSYEQYF. CDR3 nucleotide sequence: TGTGCCAGTAGCCCGGGACTGCGGTCCTACGAGCAGTACTTC.

This clone has just one count. The CDR3 sequence is CASSLERTGDGEQFF. CDR3 coding DNA: TGCGCCAGCAGCTTGGAAAGGACAGGGGATGGTGAGCAGTTCTTC. This sequence joins TRBV5-1 and TRBJ2-1; 9 positions match TRBD1. Trimming cost V 0 bases and J 9 bases; bases outside gene matches: 7. This CDR3 is built from 15 residues. CDR1 is SGHRS, CDR2 YFSETQ, per germline.

The gene calls are TRBV10-3 and TRBJ2-3; 9 bases are shared with TRBD1. The CDR3 is 18 amino acids. The junction had 8 bases not matched to a gene; V was cut back by 0 bases and J by 1 base. CDR1 is ENHRY and CDR2 is SYGVKD in the germline V gene. This CDR3 reads CAISESFRRDRGTDTQYF. The CDR3 nucleotides read TGTGCCATCAGTGAGTCGTTTCGCCGGGACAGGGGCACAGATACGCAGTATTTT.

The rearrangement joins TRBV2 to TRBJ2-5; D may be TRBD1 (6 bases). The CDR3 totals 14 residues. The V gene lost 6 bases and the J gene lost 0 bases, with 11 bases spanning the gap. The germline V gene encodes CDR1 SNHLY and CDR2 FYNNEI. Written as DNA, the CDR3 is TGTGCCAGCAGCAGGACAGAATACCAAGAGACCCAGTACTTC. Protein sequence: CASSRTEYQETQYF.

This clone was recorded once. The chain couples TRBV2 to TRBJ1-5; D might be TRBD1 (6 bases). The V gene's germline CDR1 is SNHLY and CDR2 FYNNEI. Trimming cost V 2 bases and J 1 base, with 15 bases left between them. The CDR3 contains 17 residues. The CDR3 loop reads CASSELGRGPSNQPQHF. DNA of the CDR3: TGTGCCAGCAGTGAACTGGGCAGGGGTCCAAGCAATCAGCCCCAGCATTTT.

This clone was seen once. The chain uses TRBV7-9 and TRBJ1-1; no clear D gene. The V and J ends lost 3 bases and 4 bases respectively, with 6 bases between them. The CDR3 contains 12 residues. Per germline, CDR1 SEHNR and CDR2 FQNEAQ (reference sequence). For the CDR3, the DNA is TGTGCCAGCAGCTTTTCTTCCACTGAAGCTTTCTTT. It translates to CASSFSSTEAFF.

The CDR3 bases are TGTGCCAGCAGTGGGGAGACAGGGACTGAAGCTTTCTTT. Encoded protein: CASSGETGTEAFF. The chain employs TRBV6-4 and TRBJ1-1, with TRBD1 identical over 7 bases. The germline V gene encodes CDR1 MRHNA and CDR2 SNTAGT. The CDR3 length is 13 residues. Unmatched junction bases numbered 4, after V lost 4 bases and J lost 5 bases.

The chain uses TRBV6-5 and TRBJ2-1; D perhaps matches TRBD1 (5 bases). The V end lost 5 bases, the J end lost 8 bases, and 10 bases lay between the germline ends. Germline V CDR1 and CDR2: MNHEY, SVGAGI. The CDR3 has 12 residues. The CDR3 here is CASSIDSYEQFF. CDR3 nucleotides: TGTGCCAGCAGTATTGACAGTTATGAGCAGTTCTTC.

V and J are TRBV10-3 and TRBJ2-3; weak D call: TRBD1 (6 bases). CDR1 is ENHRY and CDR2 is SYGVKD in the germline V gene. The CDR3 covers 15 residues. V was cut by 0 bases and J by 2 bases, with 9 bases left in between. CDR3 DNA: TGTGCCATCAGTGAGTCGGACAGATCCACAGATACGCAGTATTTT. Translated, it gives CAISESDRSTDTQYF.

This chain joins TRBV14 and TRBJ2-7, with 11 bases that match TRBD1. V lost 2 bases, J lost 3 bases, and 3 bases stayed unmatched. The CDR3 consists of 15 residues. The V gene's germline CDR1 is SGHDN and CDR2 FVKESK. CDR3 region: CASSQSGTGGYEQYF. The CDR3 nucleotides are TGTGCCAGCAGCCAATCTGGGACAGGGGGCTACGAGCAGTACTTC.

CDR3 protein: CASSLANVEVTIYF. Written as DNA, the CDR3 is TGTGCCAGCAGCTTAGCGAATGTTGAGGTCACCATATATTTT. The rearrangement links TRBV7-9 to TRBJ1-3, with D hard to call. The germline V gene encodes CDR1 SEHNR and CDR2 FQNEAQ (reference sequence). This CDR3 has 14 residues. V was trimmed by 0 bases and J by 9 bases, leaving 12 bases between them. Using reference TRBV7-9 and TRBJ1-3 for the parts outside the CDR3, the full variable domain is DTGVSQNPRHKITKRGQNVTFRCDPISEHNRLYWYRQTLGQGPEFLTYFQNEAQLEKSRLLSDRFSAERPKGSFSTLEIQRTEQGDSAMYLCASSLANVEVTIYFGEGSWLTVV.

V is TRBV9 and J is TRBJ2-7; maybe TRBD1 (6 bases). V was trimmed by 3 bases and J by 6 bases, leaving 10 bases between them. This CDR3 is 12 amino acids long. CDR1 is SGDLS and CDR2 is YYNGEE in the germline V gene. CDR3 DNA: TGTGCCAGCAGCGGAGACAGGTGCGAGCAGTACGTC. This sequence encodes CASSGDRCEQYV.

The chain uses TRBV28 and TRBJ1-1, with TRBD1 as a possible D gene (5 bases). Between the trimmed V and J ends, which lost 3 bases and 1 base, there was a span of 9 bases. The length of the CDR3 is 14 residues. Germline lookup yields CDR1 MDHEN and CDR2 SYDVKM. CDR3 loop: CASSFQRGNTEAFF. CDR3 DNA sequence: TGTGCCAGCAGTTTCCAAAGGGGGAACACTGAAGCTTTCTTT.

The V gene is TRBV24-1, the J gene TRBJ2-3, with 7 bases lining up with TRBD2. There are 17 residues in the CDR3. The trim removed 3 bases at V and 1 base at J, leaving 9 bases unmatched. Germline V gives CDR1 KGHDR, CDR2 SFDVKD. The chain's CDR3 is CATSDPTTSQGTDTQYF. The CDR3 DNA reads TGTGCCACCAGTGATCCGACGACTAGCCAAGGCACAGATACGCAGTATTTT.

The chain uses TRBV5-1 and TRBJ1-2; D perhaps matches TRBD1 (6 bases). Trimming pared 2 bases from V and 6 bases from J, leaving 14 bases between. This CDR3 comprises 14 residues. The V gene's germline CDR1 is SGHRS and CDR2 YFSETQ. The CDR3 DNA reads TGCGCCAGCAGCTTAGGGGGTGTTCGGGATGGCTACACCTTC. Encoded protein: CASSLGGVRDGYTF.

CDR3 nucleotides: TGTGCCAGCAGTGACGTTATGGAGAGAGGGGGAGCTTTCTTT. It translates to CASSDVMERGGAFF. This sequence joins TRBV6-4 and TRBJ1-1, with D possibly being TRBD1 (6 bases). The CDR3 runs to 14 residues. Trimming cost V 2 bases and J 10 bases, with 17 bases left between them. Germline V gives CDR1 MRHNA, CDR2 SNTAGT.

V is TRBV19 and J is TRBJ2-7; TRBD2 might be the D (5 bases). Trimming removed 3 bases from V and 0 bases from J, with 6 bases in between. Germline V CDR1 and CDR2: LNHDA, SQIVND (reference sequence). The CDR3 runs 13 residues. The DNA of the CDR3 is TGTGCCAGTAGTATCGGGAACTCCTACGAGCAGTACTTC. Translation gives CASSIGNSYEQYF. Looking up the rest from reference TRBV19 and TRBJ2-7 gives the full variable domain: DGGITQSPKYLFRKEGQNVTLSCEQNLNHDAMYWYRQDPGQGLRLIYYSQIVNDFQKGDIAEGYSVSREKKESFPLTVTSAQKNPTAFYLCASSIGNSYEQYFGPGTRLTVT.

The table lists this clone with a few counts. The CDR3 coding sequence is TGCGCCAGCAGCCGTGGGTGGGACAGGCAGAAGAATGAGCAGTTCTTC. This translates into CASSRGWDRQKNEQFF. The chain has TRBV5-1 and TRBJ2-1, with TRBD1 matching over 8 bases. Germline trimming cut 4 bases from V and 7 bases from J; bases unmatched to any gene: 13. The CDR3 extends over 16 amino acids. Germline CDR1 SGHRS, CDR2 YFSETQ.

The rearrangement joins TRBV5-6 to TRBJ2-1, with 10 bases lining up with TRBD1. The CDR3 is 17 residues long. Germline V gene data show CDR1 as SGHDT and CDR2 as YYEEEE. After removal of 4 bases from V and 3 bases from J, the junction contained 10 bases not matched to a gene. The chain's CDR3 is CASSPALGQGIYNEQFF. In nucleotides, the CDR3 is TGTGCCAGCAGCCCGGCCCTGGGACAGGGGATCTACAATGAGCAGTTCTTC.

The V call is TRBV2, the J call TRBJ1-1; D gene ambiguous. Trimming removed 6 bases at V and 4 bases at J, with 12 bases between. The CDR3 covers 13 residues. Germline CDR1 SNHLY, CDR2 FYNNEI. For the CDR3, the DNA is TGTGCCAGCAGCACACAAACGGGCACTGAAGCTTTCTTT. It yields the protein CASSTQTGTEAFF.

The chain recombines TRBV7-9 with TRBJ2-1; a possible D gene is TRBD2 (5 bases). Germline V gene sequence: CDR1 SEHNR, CDR2 FQNEAQ (reference sequence). Trimming shortened V by 6 bases and J by 7 bases, and 13 bases separated the two germline ends. The CDR3 totals 13 residues. CDR3 amino acids: CASSYTSLNEQFF. CDR3 nucleotides: TGTGCCAGCAGTTATACTAGTCTGAATGAGCAGTTCTTC.

V gene TRBV7-2 combines with J gene TRBJ1-5, with D unclear. Trimming took off 5 bases at V and 2 bases at J, with 16 bases between the two ends. The CDR3 contains 16 residues. Germline CDR1 and CDR2: SGHTA and FQGNSA. The CDR3 protein is CASSPRPTHGNQPQHF. The CDR3 DNA reads TGTGCCAGCAGCCCGCGGCCGACCCATGGCAATCAGCCCCAGCATTTT.

V usage is TRBV15 and J usage is TRBJ1-1; perhaps TRBD1 as D (6 bases). Germline lookup yields CDR1 LNHNV and CDR2 YYDKDF (reference sequence). V was trimmed by 0 bases and J by 6 bases, leaving 14 bases between them. The CDR3 totals 15 residues. The CDR3 DNA reads TGTGCCACCAGCAGAGATCAGGGGATGGTTGCTGAAGCTTTCTTT. Amino acid sequence: CATSRDQGMVAEAFF.

The rearrangement joins TRBV4-2 to TRBJ1-6; the D gene is possibly TRBD1 (6 bases). CDR3 length: 15 amino acids. Trimming stripped 4 bases from V and 1 base from J, with 8 bases between. The germline V gene has CDR1 LGHNA and CDR2 YNFKEQ. The CDR3 loop is CASSLQGSYNSPLHF. The CDR3 DNA sequence: TGTGCCAGCAGCCTACAGGGATCCTATAATTCACCCCTCCACTTT.